The 27 T cell receptor beta chains presented below share a single source sample, sequenced in a study of T cell repertoires in cytomegalovirus infection. Using its own MiXCR run on the reads, TCRdb lists one record per CDR3 protein. The repertoire holds about 830,000 distinct CDR3 sequences, with about 33% as singletons. Which antigens these TCRs recognize remains unknown. Sample: cultured CD8+ T cells from PBMCs, taken from culture after CMV antigen stimulation. The receptors originated from a human donor in good health (CMV status not recorded). Some clones in this sample may be carry-over from other donors' samples.

This chain connects TRBV9 to TRBJ2-1; the D gene could be TRBD1 or TRBD2 (6 bases each). This CDR3 contains 15 residues. The V and J ends lost 3 bases and 7 bases respectively, with 17 bases between them. Per the germline V gene, CDR1 is SGDLS and CDR2 is YYNGEE. The CDR3 protein is CASSALDRRGNEQFF. The CDR3 DNA reads TGTGCCAGCAGCGCGCTTGACAGGCGGGGAAATGAGCAGTTCTTC.

There are a few counts of this clonotype. This chain uses TRBV27 with TRBJ1-1; D gene unclear. The CDR3 runs 15 residues. From germline, CDR1 is MNHEY and CDR2 SMNVEV (reference sequence). V lost 1 base and J 3 bases, leaving 12 bases between the germline ends. The CDR3 DNA is TGTGCCAGCAGTTTATTCCGGGGATGGGACACTGAAGCTTTCTTT. Amino acids: CASSLFRGWDTEAFF.

The chain employs TRBV7-9 and TRBJ1-4, with D unclear. This CDR3 comprises 15 residues. V shed 5 bases and J shed 8 bases, with 18 bases lying between them. The germline V gene has CDR1 SEHNR and CDR2 FQNEAQ (reference sequence). CDR3 residues: CASSPPDGDWEKLFF. The DNA of the CDR3 is TGTGCCAGCAGCCCTCCCGACGGGGATTGGGAAAAACTGTTTTTT.

This clonotype was detected a few times. The rearrangement joins TRBV3-1 to TRBJ1-6, with 9 bases matching TRBD1. The germline V gene encodes CDR1 LGHDT and CDR2 YNNKEL (reference sequence). The ends lost 4 bases at V and 9 bases at J; junction bases unmatched: 7. This CDR3 is 15 amino acids long. The CDR3 reads CASSRIQGAASPLHF. The CDR3 DNA is TGTGCCAGCAGCCGGATACAGGGGGCCGCTTCACCCCTCCACTTT. The variable domain in full, with the rest retrieved from reference TRBV3-1 and TRBJ1-6, is DTAVSQTPKYLVTQMGNDKSIKCEQNLGHDTMYWYKQDSKKFLKIMFSYNNKELIINETVPNRFSPKSPDKAHLNLHINSLELGDSAVYFCASSRIQGAASPLHFGNGTRLTVT.

This clonotype appeared a few times. V is TRBV24-1 and J is TRBJ2-1; D might be TRBD2 (6 bases). The CDR3 loop spans 15 amino acids. V dropped 9 bases and J dropped 8 bases, with 22 bases sitting between them. Germline V gene data show CDR1 as KGHDR and CDR2 as SFDVKD. The CDR3: CATRDLGANGDEQFF. In DNA, the CDR3 is TGTGCCACCCGGGACTTGGGCGCAAACGGGGATGAGCAGTTCTTC.

This clonotype was detected once. The chain joins TRBV7-6 to TRBJ1-1; 9 positions agree with TRBD1. The CDR3 is made up of 15 amino acids. The ends lost 6 bases at V and 5 bases at J; junction bases unmatched: 10. The germline CDR1 and CDR2 sequences are SGHVS and FNYEAQ. The CDR3 loop reads CASSSDRTGETEAFF. As DNA, the CDR3 is TGTGCCAGCAGTTCTGACCGGACAGGGGAGACTGAAGCTTTCTTT.

The chain employs TRBV27 and TRBJ2-7; D possibly uses TRBD1 or TRBD2 (5 bases each). Germline CDR1 and CDR2: MNHEY and SMNVEV (reference sequence). CDR3 length equals 13 residues. Trimming shortened V by 6 bases and J by 3 bases, and 12 bases separated the two germline ends. CDR3 DNA: TGTGCCAGCAGCCCCGGGGCGTTCTACGAGCAGTACTTC. Protein product: CASSPGAFYEQYF.

This clonotype was found many times. V is TRBV7-6 and J is TRBJ2-1; D is ambiguous. There are 17 residues in the CDR3. V lost 3 bases and J lost 0, with 15 bases in between. Germline loops: CDR1 SGHVS, CDR2 FNYEAQ. CDR3 loop: CASSFRSALYSYNEQFF. The DNA of the CDR3 is TGTGCCAGCAGCTTTAGGTCAGCCCTGTACTCCTACAATGAGCAGTTCTTC. Variable domain in full (rest from reference TRBV7-6 and TRBJ2-1): GAGVSQSPRYKVTKRGQDVALRCDPISGHVSLYWYRQALGQGPEFLTYFNYEAQQDKSGLPNDRFSAERPEGSISTLTIQRTEQRDSAMYRCASSFRSALYSYNEQFFGPGTRLTVL.

This clonotype was counted a few times. This chain connects TRBV5-4 to TRBJ1-6; D is perhaps TRBD1 (6 bases). Trimming cost V 4 bases and J 10 bases, with 24 bases left between them. The CDR3 totals 17 residues. Germline V CDR1 and CDR2: SGHNT, YYREEE (reference sequence). The CDR3 spells CASSPRREPGEGSPLHF. The DNA for the CDR3 is TGTGCCAGCAGCCCCCGCCGGGAACCAGGGGAAGGATCACCCCTCCACTTT. Full variable domain (outside the CDR3, taken from reference TRBV5-4 and TRBJ1-6): ETGVTQSPTHLIKTRGQQVTLRCSSQSGHNTVSWYQQALGQGPQFIFQYYREEENGRGNFPPRFSGLQFPNYSSELNVNALELDDSALYLCASSPRREPGEGSPLHFGNGTRLTVT.

The chain couples TRBV20-1 to TRBJ2-2; TRBD2 might be the D (6 bases). The CDR3 consists of 14 residues. The germline gives CDR1 DFQATT, CDR2 SNEGSKA (reference sequence). Trimming took off 5 bases at V and 3 bases at J, with 13 bases between the two ends. DNA for the CDR3: TGCAGTGCTCGGTCATCGGGGGACACCGGGGAGCTGTTTTTT. Translating it yields CSARSSGDTGELFF.

This clonotype was observed many times. This rearrangement joins TRBV6-5 to TRBJ2-7; a possible D gene is TRBD2 (6 bases). Germline V gene lookup returns CDR1 MNHEY and CDR2 SVGAGI. V lost 0 bases to trimming and J lost 3 bases, with 15 bases between them. CDR3 length equals 16 residues. The CDR3 protein is CASSYSISETSYEQYF. The CDR3 coding sequence is TGTGCCAGCAGTTACTCGATCTCTGAGACTAGCTACGAGCAGTACTTC.

V and J are TRBV7-9 and TRBJ2-3; D remains unclear. CDR1 is SEHNR and CDR2 is FQNEAQ in the germline V gene (reference sequence). Between the trimmed V and J ends, which lost 5 bases and 5 bases, there was a span of 14 bases. There are 14 residues in the CDR3. The CDR3 region has the DNA TGTGCCAGCAGCCCCACCGCGCTGGGAGATACGCAGTATTTT. Translation: CASSPTALGDTQYF.

This clonotype was observed a few times. The rearrangement uses TRBV4-1 and TRBJ1-3, with 8 nucleotides matching TRBD1. V shed 1 base, J shed 6 bases, and the junction held 2 bases outside the gene matches. This CDR3 comprises 14 residues. Per the germline V gene, CDR1 is MGHRA and CDR2 is YSYEKL. CDR3: CASSQVTGENTIYF. CDR3 coding DNA: TGCGCCAGCAGCCAAGTGACAGGGGAAAACACCATATATTTT.

Of note for this clonotype: Germline and junction disagree at one end, which may indicate a read error. The gene calls are TRBV27 and TRBJ1-5, with D unclear. This CDR3 spans 14 amino acids. Looked up from germline, CDR1 is MNHEY and CDR2 is SMNVEV (reference sequence). CDR3 DNA sequence: TGTGCCAGCGGTTTCGGCACTAGCAATCAGCCCCAGCATTTT. Its protein is CASGFGTSNQPQHF.

Remarks on this clonotype: This may come from a read error, since a much larger clone is one base off. The V and J genes are TRBV4-1 and TRBJ1-1, with D unclear. Germline V gene lookup returns CDR1 MGHRA and CDR2 YSYEKL. The length of the CDR3 is 12 residues. Trimming shortened V by 1 base and J by 4 bases, and 4 bases separated the two germline ends. Here the CDR3 reads CASSQVTTEAFF. In DNA form, the CDR3 reads TGCGCCAGCAGCCAAGTGACCACTGAAGCTTTCTTT.

The chain is built from TRBV7-9 and TRBJ2-6, with D perhaps assigned TRBD1 or TRBD2 (5 bases each). The ends were cut back, 5 bases at V and 0 bases at J, with 17 bases in the middle. This CDR3 has 18 amino acids. The germline V gene has CDR1 SEHNR and CDR2 FQNEAQ (reference sequence). The CDR3 DNA reads TGTGCCAGCAGCCCCCGAGAGGGGCAATTCTCTGGGGCCAACGTCCTGACTTTC. Protein sequence: CASSPREGQFSGANVLTF.

V and J are TRBV20-1 and TRBJ2-1, with D hard to call. V was trimmed by 4 bases and J by 3 bases, leaving 10 bases between them. Germline V gene sequence: CDR1 DFQATT, CDR2 SNEGSKA (reference sequence). The CDR3 has 13 amino acids. CDR3 sequence (DNA): TGCAGTGCTACCGCGGTAGACTACAATGAGCAGTTCTTC. It encodes CSATAVDYNEQFF.

This clonotype was counted between two and nine times. The chain joins TRBV25-1 to TRBJ2-5; 7 nucleotides align to TRBD1. The germline gives CDR1 MGHDK, CDR2 SYGVNS. The CDR3 is 19 residues long. Trimming took 4 bases from V and 0 from J; bases not matched to a gene: 17. CDR3 sequence (DNA): TGTGCCAGCAGTGGACAGGGTCGAGGGAGCCTAGGGTACCAAGAGACCCAGTACTTC. Amino acid sequence: CASSGQGRGSLGYQETQYF.

This clonotype has at least ten counts. The chain is built from TRBV7-2 and TRBJ1-6, with D tentatively TRBD1 (5 bases). CDR1 is SGHTA, CDR2 FQGNSA, per germline. Trimming shortened V by 4 bases and J by 0 bases, and 13 bases separated the two germline ends. The CDR3 contains 17 residues. CDR3 DNA sequence: TGTGCCAGCAGCTGGGGGGACGGAGCCTCCTATAATTCACCCCTCCACTTT. Amino acids: CASSWGDGASYNSPLHF.

The V call is TRBV25-1, the J call TRBJ2-7; no firm D call. V dropped 1 base and J dropped 10 bases, with 8 bases sitting between them. Germline V gives CDR1 MGHDK, CDR2 SYGVNS. The CDR3 has 11 amino acids. For the CDR3, the DNA is TGTGCCAGCAGTGAATCTGGCAGACAGTACGTC. Encoded protein: CASSESGRQYV.

This clonotype was counted a few times. The DNA of the CDR3 is TGTGCCAGCTCACACACTGACTACAATGAGCAGTTCTTC. Its protein product is CASSHTDYNEQFF. The gene calls are TRBV18 and TRBJ2-1; D is unclear. Germline CDR1 KGHSH, CDR2 LQKENI. Trimming took 4 bases from V and 3 from J, leaving 7 bases between them. The CDR3 spans 13 residues.

There are a few counts of this clonotype. This chain joins TRBV2 and TRBJ2-7; 8 bases are shared with TRBD1. The CDR3 loop spans 14 amino acids. V lost 6 bases and J lost 3; bases outside the gene matches: 7. Germline values: CDR1 SNHLY, CDR2 FYNNEI. CDR3 in DNA: TGTGCCAGCAGCAGGGGACAGGACATCTACGAGCAGTACGTC. Translated: CASSRGQDIYEQYV.

This clonotype was observed many times. This rearrangement joins TRBV7-8 to TRBJ2-3; 9 positions match TRBD2. The V segment lost 2 bases and the J segment 2 bases; nucleotides outside the gene matches: 5. The CDR3 length is 16 residues. Germline assignment: CDR1 SGHVS and CDR2 FQNEAQ. The CDR3 protein is CASSLRRGGNTDTQYF. CDR3 DNA sequence: TGTGCCAGCAGCTTAAGGCGGGGGGGCAACACAGATACGCAGTATTTT.

This clonotype was found a few times. This rearrangement joins TRBV6-2 or TRBV6-3 to TRBJ1-2, with D uncertain. Trimming cost V 6 bases and J 3 bases, with 17 bases left between them. From germline, CDR1 is MNHEY and CDR2 SVGEGT. The CDR3 loop spans 15 amino acids. The CDR3 DNA sequence: TGTGCCAGCAGAGACGATTACGTCGTAGACTATGGCTACACCTTC. Encoded protein: CASRDDYVVDYGYTF.

This clonotype was seen ten or more times. The chain recombines TRBV28 with TRBJ2-7; no reliable D call. Looked up from germline, CDR1 is MDHEN and CDR2 is SYDVKM. V dropped 11 bases and J dropped 0 bases, with 14 bases sitting between them. CDR3 size: 13 residues. The CDR3 region has the DNA TGTGCCTCTTCGGGCTTTAGCTCCTACGAGCAGTACGTC. This sequence encodes CASSGFSSYEQYV.

This clonotype appeared a few times. The CDR3 DNA reads TGTGCCAGCAGAATGGGACTAGCGGGCTCGAACACCGGGGAGCTGTTTTTT. Residues: CASRMGLAGSNTGELFF. The chain is built from TRBV6-1 and TRBJ2-2, with 12 bases lining up with TRBD2. This CDR3 has 17 amino acids. After removal of 6 bases from V and 0 bases from J, the junction contained 5 bases not matched to a gene. Germline-derived CDR1 and CDR2 are MNHNS and SASEGT.

This chain uses TRBV7-9 with TRBJ2-7; D not certain. Germline V lookup: CDR1 SEHNR, CDR2 FQNEAQ (reference sequence). There are 12 residues in the CDR3. The germline V and J ends were trimmed by 5 bases and 1 base, with 6 bases remaining between them. The CDR3 is CASSTYSYEQYF. The CDR3 DNA is TGTGCCAGCAGCACCTATTCCTACGAGCAGTACTTC.